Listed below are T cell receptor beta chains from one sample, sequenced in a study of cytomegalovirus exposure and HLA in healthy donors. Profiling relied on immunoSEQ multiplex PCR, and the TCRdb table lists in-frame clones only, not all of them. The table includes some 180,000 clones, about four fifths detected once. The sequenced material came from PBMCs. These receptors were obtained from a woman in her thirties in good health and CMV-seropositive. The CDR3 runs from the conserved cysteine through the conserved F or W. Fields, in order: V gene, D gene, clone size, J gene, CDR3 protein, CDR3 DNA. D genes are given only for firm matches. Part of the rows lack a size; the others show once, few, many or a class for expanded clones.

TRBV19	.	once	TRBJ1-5	CASSIWPSNQPQHF	TGTGCCAGTAGCATCTGGCCCAGCAATCAGCCCCAGCATTTT
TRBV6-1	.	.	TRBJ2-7	CASSEGGRRLDEQYF	TGTGCCAGCAGTGAGGGGGGTCGTAGGCTTGACGAGCAGTACTTC
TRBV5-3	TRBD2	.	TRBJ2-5	CARSPGRAGVRSHQETQYF	TGTGCCAGAAGCCCCGGTCGAGCGGGAGTCAGGAGCCATCAAGAGACCCAGTACTTC
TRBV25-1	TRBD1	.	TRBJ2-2	CASSRGDRDTGELFF	TGTGCCAGCAGCCGGGGGGACAGGGACACCGGGGAGCTGTTTTTT
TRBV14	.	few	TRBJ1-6	CASSQGQFLPLHF	TGTGCCAGCAGCCAGGGACAATTTTTACCCCTCCACTTT
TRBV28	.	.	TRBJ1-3	CASSDRVSGNTIYF	TGTGCCAGCAGCGACAGAGTCTCTGGAAACACCATATATTTT
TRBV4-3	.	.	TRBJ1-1	CASSQDRVDNTEAFF	TGCGCCAGCAGCCAAGACAGGGTAGATAACACTGAAGCTTTCTTT
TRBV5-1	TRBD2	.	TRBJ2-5	CASSLAALAGGPETQYF	TGCGCCAGCAGCTTGGCGGCGCTAGCGGGGGGCCCAGAGACCCAGTACTTC
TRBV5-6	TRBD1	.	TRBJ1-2	CASTWVTGPYGNYGYTF	TGTGCCAGCACGTGGGTGACAGGGCCGTATGGGAACTATGGCTACACCTTC
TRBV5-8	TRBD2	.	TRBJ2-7	CASRRGTSGSYEQYF	TGTGCCAGCAGACGCGGGACTAGCGGGAGCTACGAGCAGTACTTC
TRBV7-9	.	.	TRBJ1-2	CASSPIQGVGYTF	TGTGCCAGCAGTCCAATCCAGGGTGTAGGCTACACCTTC
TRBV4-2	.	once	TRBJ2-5	CASSQDVAGRTQETQYF	TGTGCCAGCAGCCAAGACGTCGCGGGGAGAACCCAAGAGACCCAGTACTTC
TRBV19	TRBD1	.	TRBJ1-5	CASTPDRGAQPQHF	TGTGCCAGTACCCCCGACAGGGGGGCTCAGCCCCAGCATTTT
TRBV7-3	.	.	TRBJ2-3	CASSQTRVQGDTQYF	TGTGCCAGCAGCCAAACCAGGGTTCAGGGAGATACGCAGTATTTT
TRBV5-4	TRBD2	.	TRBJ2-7	CASSLVGGPYEQYF	TGTGCCAGCAGCTTGGTGGGAGGGCCTTACGAGCAGTACTTC
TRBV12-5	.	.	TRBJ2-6	CASGGSTGTWSNVLTF	TGTGCTAGTGGTGGATCCACAGGGACCTGGTCCAACGTCCTGACTTTC
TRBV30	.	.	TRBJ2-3	CAWSVPLDRDTQYF	TGTGCCTGGAGTGTACCCCTCGACAGGGATACGCAGTATTTT
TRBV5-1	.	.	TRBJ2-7	CASSLDGLGGDEQYF	TGCGCCAGCAGCTTGGATGGGTTAGGGGGAGACGAGCAGTACTTC
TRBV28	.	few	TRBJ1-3	CASTPGGPGNTIYF	TGTGCCAGCACCCCGGGGGGGCCCGGAAACACCATATATTTT
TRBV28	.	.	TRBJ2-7	CASSFAGSYEQYF	TGTGCCAGCAGTTTCGCGGGTTCCTACGAGCAGTACTTC
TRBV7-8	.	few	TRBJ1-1	CASSLERVRRQANTEAFF	TGTGCCAGCAGCTTAGAACGAGTACGTAGACAGGCGAACACTGAAGCTTTCTTT
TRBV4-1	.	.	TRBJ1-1	CASSHRGAPTKSTEAFF	TGCGCCAGCAGCCATCGGGGGGCGCCGACGAAGAGCACTGAAGCTTTCTTT
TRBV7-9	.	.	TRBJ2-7	CASSSNRDAYEQYF	TGTGCCAGCAGCTCTAACAGGGACGCCTACGAGCAGTACTTC
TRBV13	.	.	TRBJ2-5	CASSSYGTFEPLQAQYF	TGTGCCAGCAGCTCCTACGGGACATTTGAGCCCCTCCAGGCCCAGTACTTC
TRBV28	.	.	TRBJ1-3	CASSLLVAGSRNTIYF	TGTGCCAGCAGTTTATTGGTAGCAGGGTCTCGAAACACCATATATTTT
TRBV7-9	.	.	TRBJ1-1	CASSRTVGAFF	TGTGCCAGCAGCAGGACAGTGGGGGCTTTCTTT
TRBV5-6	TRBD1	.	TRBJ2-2	CASSTDREKRAGELFF	TGTGCCAGCAGCACGGACAGGGAAAAGAGGGCCGGGGAGCTGTTTTTT
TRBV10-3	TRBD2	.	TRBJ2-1	CAISESISTSGGNNEQFF	TGTGCCATCAGTGAGTCGATCTCCACTAGCGGGGGGAACAATGAGCAGTTCTTC
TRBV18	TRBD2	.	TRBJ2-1	CASSPAPSGGRSSYNEQFF	TGTGCCAGCTCACCGGCCCCAAGCGGGGGGCGGAGCTCCTACAATGAGCAGTTCTTC
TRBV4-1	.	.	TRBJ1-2	CASSQDLMRKDYTF	TGCGCCAGCAGCCAAGATCTCATGAGGAAAGACTACACCTTC
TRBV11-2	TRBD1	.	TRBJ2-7	CASSFSQGLLQREQYF	TGTGCCAGCAGTTTCTCACAGGGGCTTCTTCAACGCGAGCAGTACTTC
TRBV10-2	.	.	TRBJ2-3	CASRGTGGAADTQYF	TGCGCCAGCAGGGGGACTGGGGGGGCCGCAGATACGCAGTATTTT
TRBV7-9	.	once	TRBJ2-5	CASSPLGGETQYF	TGTGCCAGCAGCCCCCTCGGGGGAGAGACCCAGTACTTC